These 26 T cell receptor beta chains were sequenced from one sample in a study of blood T cell repertoires in COVID-19. Sequencing was performed with immunoSEQ multiplex PCR; in TCRdb, only in-frame clones are kept and a portion is missing. Among under 15,000 clones, roughly 83% were seen once, and the ten largest hold just under 25%. Sequenced input: peripheral blood. The source of these receptors is a middle-aged man with active or convalescent COVID-19.

The rearrangement links TRBV7-2 to TRBJ2-1, with TRBD2 matching 11 bases. The germline V gene encodes CDR1 SGHTA and CDR2 FQGNSA. The junction had 5 bases not matched to a gene; V was cut back by 4 bases and J by 6 bases. This CDR3 has 15 residues. As DNA, the CDR3 is TGTGCCAGCAGCTCAACTAGCGGGAGTACCAATGAGCAGTTCTTC. This gives the protein CASSSTSGSTNEQFF.

The genes are TRBV24-1 and TRBJ2-5; weak D call: TRBD2 (6 bases). The CDR3 has 16 residues. V shed 3 bases and J shed 4 bases, with 17 bases lying between them. The germline gives CDR1 KGHDR, CDR2 SFDVKD. This chain's CDR3 is CATSDPAAAGGETQYF. The CDR3 region has the DNA TGTGCCACCAGTGATCCTGCGGCCGCCGGGGGAGAGACCCAGTACTTC.

The V and J genes are TRBV7-2 and TRBJ2-5; TRBD1 agrees at 9 bases. The CDR3 runs 13 residues. The germline gives CDR1 SGHTA, CDR2 FQGNSA. V shed 4 bases and J 5 bases; nucleotides not matched to a gene: 2. Here the CDR3 reads CASSYRGQETQYF. CDR3 coding DNA: TGTGCCAGCAGCTACAGGGGGCAGGAGACCCAGTACTTC.

The chain joins TRBV30 to TRBJ1-3, with TRBD1 as a possible D gene (5 bases). The CDR3 extends over 14 amino acids. Trimming removed 0 bases from V and 7 bases from J, with 13 bases in between. Germline CDR1 GTSNPN, CDR2 SVGIG (reference sequence). The CDR3 here is CAWSVPRGANTIYF. The CDR3 DNA sequence: TGTGCCTGGAGTGTACCAAGGGGCGCGAACACCATATATTTT.

The chain recombines TRBV18 with TRBJ2-7, with 13 bases identical to TRBD2. The CDR3 has 17 amino acids. Trimming took 3 bases from V and 0 from J; bases not matched to a gene: 5. CDR1 and CDR2 (germline): KGHSH, LQKENI. As DNA, the CDR3 is TGTGCCAGCTCACCGGGGACTAGCGGGACAGGCTCCTACGAGCAGTACTTC. Its protein product is CASSPGTSGTGSYEQYF.

The rearrangement uses TRBV9 and TRBJ2-1, with TRBD2 matching 9 bases. The V gene's germline CDR1 is SGDLS and CDR2 YYNGEE. The length of the CDR3 is 17 residues. V was clipped by 3 bases and J by 7 bases; unmatched bases: 14. In DNA, the CDR3 is TGTGCCAGCAGCGCCCCGTCCGTTGGCGGGGGGGTAAATGAGCAGTTCTTC. This gives the protein CASSAPSVGGGVNEQFF.

The rearrangement links TRBV29-1 to TRBJ1-1, with 8 bases matching TRBD1. This CDR3 is 15 amino acids long. Losses at the gene ends were 6 bases for V and 0 bases for J; bases not matched to a gene: 9. CDR1 and CDR2 (germline): SQVTM, ANQGSEA. The CDR3 region has the DNA TGCAGCGTAAGACAGGGGCTGACCCTGAACACTGAAGCTTTCTTT. This sequence encodes CSVRQGLTLNTEAFF.

The chain employs TRBV7-2 and TRBJ1-4; tentative D call: TRBD1 (5 bases). The germline gives CDR1 SGHTA, CDR2 FQGNSA. Trimming removed 0 bases from V and 4 bases from J, with 9 bases in between. This CDR3 contains 15 residues. DNA of the CDR3: TGTGCCAGCAGCTTAGCGACAGCCGTTAATGAAAAACTGTTTTTT. Protein sequence: CASSLATAVNEKLFF.

Note on this clone: Other DNA sequences within the sample encode an identical CDR3. The chain uses TRBV7-8 and TRBJ2-7, with 7 nucleotides matching TRBD1. Germline V gives CDR1 SGHVS, CDR2 FQNEAQ. After removal of 1 base from V and 4 bases from J, the junction contained 7 bases not matched to a gene. The CDR3 loop spans 15 amino acids. The CDR3 sequence is CASSLGQGPSYEQYF. The CDR3, as DNA: TGTGCCAGCAGCTTAGGACAGGGTCCCAGTTACGAGCAGTACTTC.

The chain recombines TRBV5-1 with TRBJ2-2; TRBD1 agrees at 9 bases. The CDR3 has 15 residues. With 4 bases clipped from V and 0 bases from J, the junction kept 1 base outside the gene matches. The V gene's germline CDR1 is SGHRS and CDR2 YFSETQ. CDR3 sequence reads: CASSGTGSNTGELFF. CDR3 sequence (DNA): TGCGCCAGCAGCGGGACAGGGTCGAACACCGGGGAGCTGTTTTTT.

V and J are TRBV4-1 and TRBJ1-1, with no clear D. The V and J ends lost 3 bases and 1 base respectively, with 12 bases between them. This CDR3 comprises 15 residues. In germline, CDR1 is MGHRA, CDR2 YSYEKL. CDR3 bases: TGCGCCAGCAGCCAGGTTGGGCAGAGGAACACTGAAGCTTTCTTT. Translated: CASSQVGQRNTEAFF.

The rearrangement joins TRBV24-1 to TRBJ2-3; 7 bases agree with TRBD1. Germline CDR1 reads KGHDR; CDR2 reads SFDVKD. V was clipped by 5 bases and J by 3 bases; unmatched bases: 7. This CDR3 is built from 15 residues. CDR3 bases: TGTGCCACCAGTGGGGCAGGGGGTGGAACAGATACGCAGTATTTT. Protein product: CATSGAGGGTDTQYF.

The gene calls are TRBV12-5 and TRBJ2-1; 7 bases align to TRBD2. The junction had 10 bases not matched to a gene; V was cut back by 4 bases and J by 7 bases. Germline V gene sequence: CDR1 LGHNT, CDR2 FRNRAP. This CDR3 region has 15 residues. This CDR3 is CASGSLAGALNEQFF. CDR3 nucleotide sequence: TGTGCTAGTGGTTCTCTGGCGGGAGCTTTGAATGAGCAGTTCTTC.

The J gene is TRBJ2-5, the V gene TRBV7-9; TRBD2 matches at 13 bases. The length of the CDR3 is 19 residues. Trimming took 5 bases from V and 0 from J; bases not matched to a gene: 12. Germline V gene sequence: CDR1 SEHNR, CDR2 FQNEAQ (reference sequence). The CDR3 bases are TGTGCCAGCAGCACGACTAGCGGGGGGACCGTGCGATACCAAGAGACCCAGTACTTC. It is translated as CASSTTSGGTVRYQETQYF.

This clone is a singleton in its sample. This chain joins TRBV5-6 and TRBJ1-2; D is perhaps TRBD1 (5 bases). Deletions cut 3 bases from V and 0 bases from J, with 12 bases between. CDR1 SGHDT and CDR2 YYEEEE come from the germline V gene. The CDR3 runs 15 residues. The CDR3, as DNA: TGTGCCAGCAGCTCCCTCGGGGGTACTAACTATGGCTACACCTTC. This gives the protein CASSSLGGTNYGYTF.

The chain couples TRBV19 to TRBJ1-6, with 12 bases lining up with TRBD1. Losses at the gene ends were 4 bases for V and 10 bases for J; bases not matched to a gene: 5. The germline V gene encodes CDR1 LNHDA and CDR2 SQIVND (reference sequence). The CDR3 is made up of 15 amino acids. CDR3 DNA sequence: TGTGCCAGTAGTACCACGGGACAGGGGGCCTCACCCCTCCACTTT. Encoded protein: CASSTTGQGASPLHF. Combining the CDR3 with reference TRBV19 and TRBJ1-6 gives the whole variable domain DGGITQSPKYLFRKEGQNVTLSCEQNLNHDAMYWYRQDPGQGLRLIYYSQIVNDFQKGDIAEGYSVSREKKESFPLTVTSAQKNPTAFYLCASSTTGQGASPLHFGNGTRLTVT.

The chain uses TRBV2 and TRBJ2-2; TRBD2 aligns across 11 bases. The CDR3 length is 16 residues. V was pared by 5 bases and J by 9 bases, with 11 bases of the junction left unmatched. Germline V lookup: CDR1 SNHLY, CDR2 FYNNEI. CDR3 protein: CASSPGLAGSGRELFF. CDR3 in DNA: TGTGCCAGCAGTCCAGGACTAGCGGGTTCCGGGAGGGAGCTGTTTTTT.

This chain joins TRBV7-3 and TRBJ2-2; TRBD2 is a possible D gene (6 bases). This CDR3 spans 13 amino acids. CDR1 and CDR2 (germline): SGHTA, FQGTGA. V was pared by 2 bases and J by 5 bases, with 6 bases between. The CDR3 protein is CASSLGGTGELFF. CDR3 sequence (DNA): TGTGCCAGCAGCTTAGGAGGGACCGGGGAGCTGTTTTTT.

Judged by abundance, this clone is medium-sized. This sequence joins TRBV6-5 and TRBJ1-2; 7 nucleotides match TRBD1. V lost 5 bases and J lost 2; bases outside the gene matches: 8. The CDR3 runs to 15 residues. The V gene's germline CDR1 is MNHEY and CDR2 SVGAGI. The CDR3 loop reads CASSPQTGTNYGYTF. CDR3 nucleotide sequence: TGTGCCAGCAGTCCTCAGACAGGGACCAACTATGGCTACACCTTC.

V gene TRBV4-2 combines with J gene TRBJ1-1; 7 nucleotides match TRBD1. The germline gives CDR1 LGHNA, CDR2 YNFKEQ. V gave up 0 bases and J gave up 1 base; unmatched junction bases: 11. CDR3 length equals 18 residues. The CDR3 sequence is CASSQDKVTDRRNTEAFF. The DNA for the CDR3 is TGTGCCAGCAGCCAAGATAAGGTTACGGACAGGAGGAACACTGAAGCTTTCTTT.

The chain employs TRBV4-3 and TRBJ1-2, with a possible D match to TRBD1 (5 bases). Germline V gene data show CDR1 as LGHNA and CDR2 as YSLEER. The ends were cut back, 1 base at V and 8 bases at J, with 14 bases in the middle. The CDR3 totals 14 residues. The CDR3 sequence: CASSQGIRGDGYTF. The CDR3 nucleotides are TGCGCCAGCAGCCAAGGGATCCGGGGGGACGGCTACACCTTC.

The chain employs TRBV11-3 and TRBJ1-1; no firm D call. The ends were cut back, 7 bases at V and 2 bases at J, with 14 bases in the middle. The CDR3 has 14 amino acids. CDR1 SGHNT and CDR2 YENEEA come from the germline V gene. The CDR3 nucleotides are TGTGCCAGCACCCCCGGGTCCCTAAACACTGAAGCTTTCTTT. Residues: CASTPGSLNTEAFF.

The CDR3 loop is CASSQVPADSYEQYF. Here the CDR3 DNA reads TGCGCCAGCAGCCAAGTTCCAGCGGACTCCTACGAGCAGTACTTC. V usage is TRBV4-1 and J usage is TRBJ2-7; D is possibly TRBD2 (5 bases). Trimming took off 1 base at V and 0 bases at J, with 10 bases between the two ends. CDR3 size: 15 residues. CDR1 and CDR2 from the germline V gene are MGHRA and YSYEKL.

V is TRBV4-2 and J is TRBJ1-6; D unclear. V shed 0 bases and J shed 0 bases, with 15 bases lying between them. The CDR3 sequence is 19 residues long. CDR1 LGHNA and CDR2 YNFKEQ come from the germline V gene. The CDR3 bases are TGTGCCAGCAGCCAAGATCAGGACGGTGGGAGCTCCTATAATTCACCCCTCCACTTT. Translated: CASSQDQDGGSSYNSPLHF.

In this sample, this clone turned up a few times. The rearrangement links TRBV5-1 to TRBJ1-5, with 9 bases matching TRBD1. The CDR3 covers 15 residues. Germline CDR1 is SGHRS and CDR2 is YFSETQ. After removal of 4 bases from V and 1 base from J, the junction contained 3 bases not matched to a gene. The CDR3 DNA follows: TGCGCCAGCAGCCGGACAGGGGCCAGCAATCAGCCCCAGCATTTT. Its translation: CASSRTGASNQPQHF.

The chain uses TRBV28 and TRBJ1-3; 8 bases line up with TRBD1. V lost 3 bases, J lost 2 bases, and 3 bases stayed unmatched. This CDR3 is built from 15 residues. Germline V lookup: CDR1 MDHEN, CDR2 SYDVKM. The CDR3 sequence is CASSFGQGTGNTIYF. The CDR3 DNA sequence: TGTGCCAGCAGTTTCGGACAGGGTACTGGAAACACCATATATTTT.